This T cell receptor (beta chain) appears in the sequencing data of a study of tumor-infiltrating lymphocytes in primary liver carcinoma. The input was 450 to 500 ng total RNA; TCR beta cDNA was made from it with a constant-region primer. Amplification in three nested multiplex PCR rounds with slightly modified ARM-PCR gave rise to TCR beta libraries. TRBV1-TRBV30 forward primers paired with a C-beta reverse primer were used in the first two PCR rounds, which ran roughly 10 cycles each. TCRdb reprocessed the multiplex PCR reads with MiXCR, giving one entry per CDR3 protein. The table shows tens of thousands of distinct CDR3 sequences, with over 60% occurring only once. The V gene's germline CDR1 is DFQATT and CDR2 SNEGSKA (reference sequence). The CDR3 totals 14 residues. V shed 6 bases, J shed 4 bases, and the junction held 9 bases outside the gene matches. Comments on this clonotype: Being one base from a much bigger clone, this may be a read error.

The tissue used was unsorted bulk material of roughly 17-33 mg. RNA and DNA were co-extracted from it with the AllPrep DNA/RNA mini kit. The sequencing sample was made of liver tumor tissue from sampling region 1. Subset meaning: tumor region T1, superior pole. J is TRBJ2-1 and V is TRBV20-1; 7 bases align to TRBD1. The clonotype comes from a middle-aged man with primary liver carcinoma and hepatitis B virus infection. CDR3 in DNA: TGCAGTGCGCCGACCGAGACAGGGTACAATGAGCAGTTCTTC. It translates to CSAPTETGYNEQFF.